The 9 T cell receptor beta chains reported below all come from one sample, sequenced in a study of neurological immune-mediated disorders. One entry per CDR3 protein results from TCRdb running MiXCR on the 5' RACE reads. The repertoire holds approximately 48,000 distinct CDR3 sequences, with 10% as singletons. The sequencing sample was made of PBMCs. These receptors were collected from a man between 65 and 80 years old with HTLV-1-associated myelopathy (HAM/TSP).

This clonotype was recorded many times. The CDR3 nucleotides read TGTGCCAGCAGTCAGACAGGGCAAAACTATGGCTACACCTTC. This translates into CASSQTGQNYGYTF. The rearrangement links TRBV12-3 or TRBV12-4 to TRBJ1-2; 7 bases match TRBD1. The CDR3 length is 14 residues. The junction had 5 bases not matched to a gene; V was cut back by 5 bases and J by 2 bases.

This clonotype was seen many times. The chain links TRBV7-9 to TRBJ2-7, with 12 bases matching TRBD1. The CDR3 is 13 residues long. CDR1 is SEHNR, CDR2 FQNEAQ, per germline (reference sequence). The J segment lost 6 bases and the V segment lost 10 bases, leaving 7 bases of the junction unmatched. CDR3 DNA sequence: TGTGCCACGCTCCGGGACAGGGGGCCCGAGCAGTACTTC. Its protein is CATLRDRGPEQYF.

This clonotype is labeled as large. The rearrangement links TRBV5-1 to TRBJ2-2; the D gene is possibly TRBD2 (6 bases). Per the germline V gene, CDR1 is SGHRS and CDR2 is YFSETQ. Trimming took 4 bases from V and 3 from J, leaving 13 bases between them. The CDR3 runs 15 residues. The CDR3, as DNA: TGCGCCAGCAGCCCGGGACCGGGGGACACCGGGGAGCTGTTTTTT. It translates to CASSPGPGDTGELFF.

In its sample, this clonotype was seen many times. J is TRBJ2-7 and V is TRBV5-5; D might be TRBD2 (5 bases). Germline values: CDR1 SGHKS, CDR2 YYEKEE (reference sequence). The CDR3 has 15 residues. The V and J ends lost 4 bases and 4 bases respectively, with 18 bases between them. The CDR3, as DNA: TGTGCCAGCAGCCCCGGTGGGCTAGCTCGGTACGAGCAGTACTTC. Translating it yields CASSPGGLARYEQYF.

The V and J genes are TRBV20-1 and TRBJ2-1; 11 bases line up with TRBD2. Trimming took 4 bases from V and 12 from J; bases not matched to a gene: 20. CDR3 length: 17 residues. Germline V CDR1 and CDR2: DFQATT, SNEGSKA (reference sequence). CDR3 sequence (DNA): TGCAGTGCTACCCCCCCAGTCAGGACTAGCGGGTTATTAGGGCAGTTCTTC. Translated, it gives CSATPPVRTSGLLGQFF.

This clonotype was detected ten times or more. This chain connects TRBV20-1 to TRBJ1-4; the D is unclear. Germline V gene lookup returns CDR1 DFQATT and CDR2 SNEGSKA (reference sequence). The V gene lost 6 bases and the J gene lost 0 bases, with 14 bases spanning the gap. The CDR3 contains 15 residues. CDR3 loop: CSAPGSLATNEKLFF. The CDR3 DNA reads TGCAGTGCCCCCGGATCCCTTGCAACTAATGAAAAACTGTTTTTT.

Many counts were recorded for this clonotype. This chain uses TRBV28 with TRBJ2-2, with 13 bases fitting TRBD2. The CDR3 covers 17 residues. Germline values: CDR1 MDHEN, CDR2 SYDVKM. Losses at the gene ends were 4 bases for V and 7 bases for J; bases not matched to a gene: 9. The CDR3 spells CASSSIGLAGVYGELFF. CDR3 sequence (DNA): TGTGCCAGCAGTTCCATTGGACTAGCGGGAGTTTACGGGGAGCTGTTTTTT.

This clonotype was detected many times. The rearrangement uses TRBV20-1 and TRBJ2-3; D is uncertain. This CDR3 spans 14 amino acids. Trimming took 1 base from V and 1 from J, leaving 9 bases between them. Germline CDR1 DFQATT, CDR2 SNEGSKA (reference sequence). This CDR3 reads CSARVDLRTDTQYF. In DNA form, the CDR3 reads TGCAGTGCTAGAGTCGATTTACGCACAGATACGCAGTATTTT.

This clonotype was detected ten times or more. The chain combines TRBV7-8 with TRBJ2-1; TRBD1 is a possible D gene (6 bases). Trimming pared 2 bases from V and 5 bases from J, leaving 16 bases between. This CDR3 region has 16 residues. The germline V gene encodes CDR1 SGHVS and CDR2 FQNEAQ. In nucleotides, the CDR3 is TGTGCCAGCAGCTTACGCAATAATAGGGGGAACAATGAGCAGTTCTTC. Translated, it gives CASSLRNNRGNNEQFF.